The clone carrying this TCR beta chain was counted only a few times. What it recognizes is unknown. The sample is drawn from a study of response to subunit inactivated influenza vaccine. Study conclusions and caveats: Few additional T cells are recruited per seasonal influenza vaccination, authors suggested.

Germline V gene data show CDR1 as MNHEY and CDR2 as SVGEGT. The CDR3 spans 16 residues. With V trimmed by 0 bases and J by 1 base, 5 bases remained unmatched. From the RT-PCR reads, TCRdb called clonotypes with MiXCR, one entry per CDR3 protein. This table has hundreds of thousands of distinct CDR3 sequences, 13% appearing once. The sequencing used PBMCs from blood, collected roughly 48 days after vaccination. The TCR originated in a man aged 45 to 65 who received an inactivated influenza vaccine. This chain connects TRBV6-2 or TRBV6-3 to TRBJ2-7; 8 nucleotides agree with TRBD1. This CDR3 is CASSYSVTGVSYEQYF. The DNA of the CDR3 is TGTGCCAGCAGTTACTCAGTGACAGGGGTTTCCTACGAGCAGTACTTC.